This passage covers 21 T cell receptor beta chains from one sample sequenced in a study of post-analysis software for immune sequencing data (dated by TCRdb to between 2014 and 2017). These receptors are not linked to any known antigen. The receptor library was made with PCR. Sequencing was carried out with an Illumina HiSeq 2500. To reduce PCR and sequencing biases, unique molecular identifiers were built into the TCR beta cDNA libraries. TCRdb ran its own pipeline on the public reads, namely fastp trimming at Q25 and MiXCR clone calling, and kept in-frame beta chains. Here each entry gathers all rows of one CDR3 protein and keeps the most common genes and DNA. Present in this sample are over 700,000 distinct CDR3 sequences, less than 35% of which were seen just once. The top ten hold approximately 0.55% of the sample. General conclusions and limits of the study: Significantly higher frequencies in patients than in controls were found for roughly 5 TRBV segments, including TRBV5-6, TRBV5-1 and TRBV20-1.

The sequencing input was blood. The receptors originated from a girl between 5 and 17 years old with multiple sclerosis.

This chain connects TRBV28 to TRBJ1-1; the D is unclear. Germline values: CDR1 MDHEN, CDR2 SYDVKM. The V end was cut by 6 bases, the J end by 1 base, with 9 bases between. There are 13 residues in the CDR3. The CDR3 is CASRAGGNTEAFF. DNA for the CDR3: TGTGCCAGCAGGGCGGGCGGGAACACTGAAGCTTTCTTT.

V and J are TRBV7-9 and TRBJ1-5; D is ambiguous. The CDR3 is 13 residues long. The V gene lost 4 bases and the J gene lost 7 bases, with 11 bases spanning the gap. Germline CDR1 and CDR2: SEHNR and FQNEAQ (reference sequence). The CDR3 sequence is CASSSPGGQPQHF. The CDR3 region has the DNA TGTGCCAGCAGCTCCCCGGGCGGACAGCCCCAGCATTTT.

CDR3 region: CASSQGMGQATYGYTF. DNA for the CDR3: TGCGCCAGCAGCCAAGGGATGGGACAGGCTACCTATGGCTACACCTTC. The rearrangement links TRBV4-3 to TRBJ1-2; 8 nucleotides agree with TRBD1. Looked up from germline, CDR1 is LGHNA and CDR2 is YSLEER. V lost 1 base, J lost 4 bases, and 8 bases stayed unmatched. The CDR3 has 16 residues.

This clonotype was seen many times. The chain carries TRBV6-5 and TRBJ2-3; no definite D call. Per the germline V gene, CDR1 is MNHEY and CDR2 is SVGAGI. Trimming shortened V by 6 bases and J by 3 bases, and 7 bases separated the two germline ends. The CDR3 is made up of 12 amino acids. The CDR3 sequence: CASRPGTDTQYF. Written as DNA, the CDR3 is TGTGCCAGCAGGCCCGGAACAGATACGCAGTATTTT.

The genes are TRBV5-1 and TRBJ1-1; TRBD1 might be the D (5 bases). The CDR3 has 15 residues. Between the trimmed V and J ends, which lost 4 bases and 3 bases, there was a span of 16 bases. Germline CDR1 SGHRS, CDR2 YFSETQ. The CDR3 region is CASSPLEGKDTEAFF. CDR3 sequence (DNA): TGCGCCAGCAGCCCCTTGGAGGGGAAGGACACTGAAGCTTTCTTT. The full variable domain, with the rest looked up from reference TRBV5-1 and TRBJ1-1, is KAGVTQTPRYLIKTRGQQVTLSCSPISGHRSVSWYQQTPGQGLQFLFEYFSETQRNKGNFPGRFSGRQFSNSRSEMNVSTLELGDSALYLCASSPLEGKDTEAFFGQGTRLTVV.

The CDR3: CASRQPSDTQYF. The CDR3 DNA sequence: TGTGCCAGCAGACAGCCCTCGGATACGCAGTATTTT. V and J are TRBV28 and TRBJ2-3, with no clear D. The CDR3 sequence is 12 residues long. Germline lookup yields CDR1 MDHEN and CDR2 SYDVKM. The V and J ends lost 6 bases and 6 bases respectively, with 10 bases between them.

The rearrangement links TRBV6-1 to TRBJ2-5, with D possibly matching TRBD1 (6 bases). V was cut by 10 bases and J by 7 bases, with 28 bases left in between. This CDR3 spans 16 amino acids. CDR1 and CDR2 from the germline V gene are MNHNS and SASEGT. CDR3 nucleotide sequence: TGTGCCATCCAAGAAAGGAAAGGAACCATAGGGGGGACCCAGTACTTC. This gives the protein CAIQERKGTIGGTQYF.

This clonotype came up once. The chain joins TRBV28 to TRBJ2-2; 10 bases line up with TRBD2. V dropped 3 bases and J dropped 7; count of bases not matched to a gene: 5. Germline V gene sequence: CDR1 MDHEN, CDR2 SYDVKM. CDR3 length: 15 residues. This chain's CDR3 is CASSLLAGARGELFF. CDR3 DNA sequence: TGTGCCAGCAGTTTGCTAGCGGGGGCGCGCGGGGAGCTGTTTTTT.

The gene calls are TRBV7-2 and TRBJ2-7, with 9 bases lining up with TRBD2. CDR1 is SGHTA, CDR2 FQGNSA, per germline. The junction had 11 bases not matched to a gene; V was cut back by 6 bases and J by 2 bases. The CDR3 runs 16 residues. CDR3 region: CASRHLAGEGAYEQYF. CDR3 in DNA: TGTGCCAGCAGGCACTTAGCGGGAGAAGGGGCCTACGAGCAGTACTTC.

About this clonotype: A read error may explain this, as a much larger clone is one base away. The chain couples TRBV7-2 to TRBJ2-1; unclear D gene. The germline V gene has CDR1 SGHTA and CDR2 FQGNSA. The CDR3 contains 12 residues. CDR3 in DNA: TGTGCCAGCAGGACCTCCTACAATGGGCAGTTCTTC. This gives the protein CASRTSYNGQFF.

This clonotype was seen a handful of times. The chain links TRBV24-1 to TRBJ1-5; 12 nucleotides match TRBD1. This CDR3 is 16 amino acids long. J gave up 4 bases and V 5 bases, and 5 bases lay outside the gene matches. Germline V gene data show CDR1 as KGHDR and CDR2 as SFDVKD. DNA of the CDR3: TGTGCCACCAGTGCCCGGGACAGGGGGCATAATCAGCCCCAGCATTTT. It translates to CATSARDRGHNQPQHF.

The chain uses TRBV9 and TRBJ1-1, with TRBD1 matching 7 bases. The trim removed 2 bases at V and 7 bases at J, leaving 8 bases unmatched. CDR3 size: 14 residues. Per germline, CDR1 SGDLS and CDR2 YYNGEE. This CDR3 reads CASSVTDRWNEAFF. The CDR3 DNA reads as TGTGCCAGCAGCGTGACGGACAGGTGGAATGAAGCTTTCTTT.

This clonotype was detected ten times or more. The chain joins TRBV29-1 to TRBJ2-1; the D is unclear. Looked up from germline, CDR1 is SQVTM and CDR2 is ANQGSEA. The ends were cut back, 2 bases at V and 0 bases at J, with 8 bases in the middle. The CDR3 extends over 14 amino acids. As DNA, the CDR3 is TGCAGCGTTGAATTGACCCTCTCCTACAATGAGCAGTTCTTC. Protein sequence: CSVELTLSYNEQFF.

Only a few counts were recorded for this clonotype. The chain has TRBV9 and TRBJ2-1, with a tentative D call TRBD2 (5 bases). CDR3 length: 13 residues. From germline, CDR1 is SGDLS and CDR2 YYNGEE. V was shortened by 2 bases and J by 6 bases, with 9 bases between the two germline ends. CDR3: CASSVSSTNEQFF. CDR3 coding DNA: TGTGCCAGCAGCGTTTCTAGCACCAATGAGCAGTTCTTC. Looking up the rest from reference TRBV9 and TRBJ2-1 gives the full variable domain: DSGVTQTPKHLITATGQRVTLRCSPRSGDLSVYWYQQSLDQGLQFLIQYYNGEERAKGNILERFSAQQFPDLHSELNLSSLELGDSALYFCASSVSSTNEQFFGPGTRLTVL.

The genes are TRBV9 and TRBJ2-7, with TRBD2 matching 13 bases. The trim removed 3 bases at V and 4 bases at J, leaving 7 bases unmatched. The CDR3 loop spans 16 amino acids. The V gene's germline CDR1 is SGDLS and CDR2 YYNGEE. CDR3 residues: CASSETMTSGRYEQYF. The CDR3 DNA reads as TGTGCCAGCAGCGAGACGATGACTAGCGGGAGGTACGAGCAGTACTTC.

CDR3 amino acids: CASSMTSGINNEQFF. DNA for the CDR3: TGCGCCAGCAGCATGACTAGCGGCATCAACAATGAGCAGTTCTTC. The chain is built from TRBV5-1 and TRBJ2-1; 9 positions agree with TRBD2. With 4 bases clipped from V and 5 bases from J, the junction kept 7 bases outside the gene matches. The CDR3 runs to 15 residues. Germline CDR1 is SGHRS and CDR2 is YFSETQ.

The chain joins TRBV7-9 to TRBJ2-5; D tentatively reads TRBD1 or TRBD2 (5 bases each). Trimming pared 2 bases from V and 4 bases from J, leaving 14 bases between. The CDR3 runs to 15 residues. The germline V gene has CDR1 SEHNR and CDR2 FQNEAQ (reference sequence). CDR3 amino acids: CASSLPRSRGETQYF. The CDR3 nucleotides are TGTGCCAGCAGCTTACCCAGATCGAGGGGAGAGACCCAGTACTTC.

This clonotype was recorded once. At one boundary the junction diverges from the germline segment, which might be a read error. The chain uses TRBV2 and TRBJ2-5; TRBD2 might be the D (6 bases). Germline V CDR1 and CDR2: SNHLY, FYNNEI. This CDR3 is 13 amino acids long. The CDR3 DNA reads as TGTGCCGGCAGTGGATTCGGGGGAGAGACCCAGTACTTC. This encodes CAGSGFGGETQYF.

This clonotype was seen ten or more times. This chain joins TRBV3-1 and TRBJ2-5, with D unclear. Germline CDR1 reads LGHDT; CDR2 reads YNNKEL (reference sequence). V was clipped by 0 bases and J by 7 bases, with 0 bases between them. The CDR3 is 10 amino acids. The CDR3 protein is CASSQETQYF. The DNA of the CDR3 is TGTGCCAGCAGCCAAGAGACCCAGTACTTC.

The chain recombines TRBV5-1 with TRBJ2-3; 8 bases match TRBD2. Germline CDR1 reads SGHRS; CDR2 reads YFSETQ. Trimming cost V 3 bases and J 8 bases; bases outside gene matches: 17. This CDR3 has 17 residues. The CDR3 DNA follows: TGCGCCAGCAGCTCCGGCGCGTTCGGGACTAGGAACCGTACGCAGTATTTT. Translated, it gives CASSSGAFGTRNRTQYF.

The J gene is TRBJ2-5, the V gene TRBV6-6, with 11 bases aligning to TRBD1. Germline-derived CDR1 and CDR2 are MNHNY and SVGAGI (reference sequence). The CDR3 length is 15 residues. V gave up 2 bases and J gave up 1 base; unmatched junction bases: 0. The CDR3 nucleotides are TGTGCCAGCAGTTACGGGACAGGGGGCCAAGAGACCCAGTACTTC. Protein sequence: CASSYGTGGQETQYF.